This entry concerns a single TCR beta chain. These data come from a study of blood T cell repertoires in COVID-19. Study details: Samples taken during acute and convalescent COVID-19 were collected in the United States, Italy and Spain. PBMCs, B-cell-depleted T cells, or T cells were the source of the cDNA or gDNA that made up the material.

One Seattle source followed patients from active infection through their disease course. Per the original data handling: Researchers report that nucleated cell counts were estimated from reference gene primer amplification. Profiled with immunoSEQ multiplex PCR; TCRdb holds only in-frame clones, not every one. Clone size and V and J calls were adopted from that table, with D and trimming inferred from the DNA. In the table there are approximately 80,000 clones, about 85% of which are singletons. Germline V gene data show CDR1 as SGHDN and CDR2 as FVKESK. The CDR3 is 13 amino acids. The germline V and J ends were trimmed by 8 bases and 5 bases, with 15 bases remaining between them.

Sequences were obtained from peripheral blood. The clonotype was recovered from a woman at least 80 years old with COVID-19, enrolled during active disease. The chain uses TRBV14 and TRBJ2-5; possible D gene TRBD1, 6 bases. The DNA of the CDR3 is TGTGCCAGCGCCAGGGGCAGGGCGGAGACCCAGTACTTC. It is translated as CASARGRAETQYF.